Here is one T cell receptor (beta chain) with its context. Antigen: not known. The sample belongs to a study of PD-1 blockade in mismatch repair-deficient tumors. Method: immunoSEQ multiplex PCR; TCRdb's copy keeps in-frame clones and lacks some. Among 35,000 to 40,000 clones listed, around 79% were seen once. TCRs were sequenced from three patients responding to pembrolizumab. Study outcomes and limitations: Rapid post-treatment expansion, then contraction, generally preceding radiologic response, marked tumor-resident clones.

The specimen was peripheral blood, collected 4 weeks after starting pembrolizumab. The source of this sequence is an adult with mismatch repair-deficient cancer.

The CDR3 spells CASSIQSGPRGYTF. DNA for the CDR3: TGTGCCAGTAGTATCCAGTCAGGGCCTCGGGGCTACACCTTC. This chain uses TRBV19 with TRBJ1-2; D perhaps matches TRBD1 (5 bases). Germline V CDR1 and CDR2: LNHDA, SQIVND (reference sequence). The germline V and J ends were trimmed by 3 bases and 8 bases, with 16 bases remaining between them. The CDR3 runs 14 residues.